This T cell receptor beta chain emerged from a study of lymphopenia after photon versus proton radiotherapy. Whole-study results and caveats: Under photons, naive T cells and diversity fell while effector/memory populations rose. A bigger post-nadir fall in TCR diversity correlated inversely with survival time in deceased patients.

CDR3 length: 15 amino acids. V was trimmed by 7 bases and J by 0 bases, leaving 12 bases between them. CDR1 and CDR2 (germline): LNHDA, SQIVND (reference sequence). A remark on this clone: Its matching antigen is unknown.

The method was immunoSEQ multiplex PCR; TCRdb's version includes in-frame clones alone and lacks a portion of them. Seen here are tens of thousands of clones, under 95% observed once, and the top ten hold about 0.81%. The sequence came from a woman aged 50 to 60 with cholangiocarcinoma. This rearrangement joins TRBV19 to TRBJ2-2; D unresolved. The material was peripheral blood, obtained from a patient treated with photon-based radiotherapy. In DNA, the CDR3 is TGTGCCAGTAAAGGTGTACACGCGAACACCGGGGAGCTGTTTTTT. This gives the protein CASKGVHANTGELFF. The entire variable domain, with the rest obtained from reference TRBV19 and TRBJ2-2, is as follows: DGGITQSPKYLFRKEGQNVTLSCEQNLNHDAMYWYRQDPGQGLRLIYYSQIVNDFQKGDIAEGYSVSREKKESFPLTVTSAQKNPTAFYLCASKGVHANTGELFFGEGSRLTVL.